The entry that follows covers one TCR beta chain sequence. As yet, its antigen is unknown. The entry originates in a study of PD-L1 blockade in urothelial cancer. Study at large: Before enrollment, 0 to 3 chemotherapy regimens had been given to patients. The study recovered a median of roughly 150,000 T cells per blood sample.

Study findings and constraints: Lower pretreatment blood TCR clonality, under the median, predicted better survival, researchers reported.

Clones were read by immunoSEQ multiplex PCR, and TCRdb kept only the in-frame ones, dropping some. The sample has around 110,000 clones; 80% to 90% are singletons. Time point described: peripheral blood 6 weeks after treatment start. Pretreatment and on-treatment blood mononuclear cell samples were taken, totaling between 1 and 8 time points per patient. This receptor was obtained from a man aged 55-75 years with urothelial cancer. Sequencing used PBMCs, obtained around atezolizumab (anti-PD-L1) treatment.

The CDR3 protein is CASSDGTGQVGAGRLGEQFF. CDR3 bases: TGCGCCAGCAGCGATGGGACAGGCCAGGTGGGAGCGGGAAGACTGGGTGAGCAGTTCTTC. The gene calls are TRBV5-1 and TRBJ2-1, with a weak D call TRBD1 (8 bases). Trimming took 4 bases from V and 9 from J, leaving 35 bases between them. The CDR3 consists of 20 residues. CDR1 is SGHRS, CDR2 YFSETQ, per germline. Supplemented by reference TRBV5-1 and TRBJ2-1, the full variable domain reads KAGVTQTPRYLIKTRGQQVTLSCSPISGHRSVSWYQQTPGQGLQFLFEYFSETQRNKGNFPGRFSGRQFSNSRSEMNVSTLELGDSALYLCASSDGTGQVGAGRLGEQFFGPGTRLTVL.